This T cell receptor (beta chain) was sequenced for a study of blood T cell repertoires in COVID-19. Overall study: Samples representing acute and convalescent COVID-19 were sourced from the United States, Italy and Spain.

In germline, CDR1 is SGHNT, CDR2 YENEEA. CDR3 length: 18 residues. V was trimmed by 1 base and J by 0 bases, leaving 16 bases between them. Per the study methods: Amplifying reference gene primers gave estimates of nucleated cell counts. Sequencing used immunoSEQ multiplex PCR; TCRdb keeps in-frame clones, though not all of them. V and J calls and clone size come straight from that table; D and trimming were deduced from the DNA. The sample consists of some 90,000 clones, around 87% of them appearing once. This chain joins TRBV11-3 and TRBJ1-3; TRBD1 might be the D (6 bases). Sample: peripheral blood. The TCR originated in a woman aged 80 or older with active or convalescent COVID-19. The CDR3 nucleotides read TGTGCCAGCAGCTTAGGCCCCTGGGACACGAGCTCTGGAAACACCATATATTTT. Its protein is CASSLGPWDTSSGNTIYF.